What follows are 8 T cell receptor beta chains derived from one specimen sequenced in a study of beta chain features in type 1 diabetes. Study-level results: All four CD4+ subsets of Type 1 diabetes patients contained TCRB CDR3s that were moderately but significantly shorter.

No antigen is known for these receptors. All of the isolated RNA was reverse transcribed, so expressed TCRB transcripts were sequenced. Generated by immunoSEQ multiplex PCR, the TCRdb table keeps only in-frame clones and is missing some. The sample carries approximately 170,000 clones, approximately 8% recorded once. The source material was central memory CD4+ T cells from blood. These receptors were taken from a woman aged 40 to 49 with type 1 diabetes.

A few counts support this clone. The chain has TRBV27 and TRBJ2-2; TRBD2 matches at 8 bases. CDR1 MNHEY and CDR2 SMNVEV come from the germline V gene (reference sequence). This CDR3 has 15 amino acids. V gave up 4 bases and J gave up 5 bases; unmatched junction bases: 6. This CDR3 is CASSSSGRRTGELFF. The DNA of the CDR3 is TGTGCCAGCAGTTCCAGCGGGAGAAGGACCGGGGAGCTGTTTTTT.

Comment on this clone: The same CDR3 arises from other DNA sequences in this sample as well. The chain couples TRBV18 to TRBJ2-1, with D possibly matching TRBD2 (5 bases). This CDR3 has 13 amino acids. V lost 2 bases, J lost 10 bases, and 12 bases lay in between. Per the germline V gene, CDR1 is KGHSH and CDR2 is LQKENI. In DNA form, the CDR3 reads TGTGCCAGCTCACCAGCAAGCGGTAACGAGCAGTTCTTC. Translated: CASSPASGNEQFF. Drawing the rest from reference TRBV18 and TRBJ2-1, the complete variable domain is NAGVMQNPRHLVRRRGQEARLRCSPMKGHSHVYWYRQLPEEGLKFMVYLQKENIIDESGMPKERFSAEFPKEGPSILRIQQVVRGDSAAYFCASSPASGNEQFFGPGTRLTVL.

This clone was recorded many times. This chain uses TRBV11-2 with TRBJ2-1, with D possibly being TRBD2 (6 bases). Between the trimmed V and J ends, which lost 5 bases and 0 bases, there was a span of 17 bases. The CDR3 totals 17 residues. Germline V CDR1 and CDR2: SGHAT, FQNNGV. Here the CDR3 DNA reads TGTGCCAGCAGCCCCGGACTTAGCGGCGGCTCCTACAATGAGCAGTTCTTC. It translates to CASSPGLSGGSYNEQFF.

This clone has just a few counts. The genes are TRBV29-1 and TRBJ1-1, with D uncertain. The germline V and J ends were trimmed by 6 bases and 4 bases, with 12 bases remaining between them. The CDR3 runs 12 residues. The V gene's germline CDR1 is SQVTM and CDR2 ANQGSEA. In nucleotides, the CDR3 is TGCAGCGTCGGGTCTGGGAGCACTGAAGCTTTCTTT. Its translation: CSVGSGSTEAFF.

The chain carries TRBV7-9 and TRBJ2-5, with TRBD2 matching 12 bases. After removal of 4 bases from V and 5 bases from J, the junction contained 5 bases not matched to a gene. This CDR3 region has 15 residues. Germline CDR1 is SEHNR and CDR2 is FQNEAQ (reference sequence). The CDR3 DNA reads TGTGCCAGCAGCTCCCGACTAGCGGGAGCGGAGACCCAGTACTTC. Translated: CASSSRLAGAETQYF.

This clone was recorded a few times. The chain has TRBV18 and TRBJ1-6, with D possibly TRBD1 on 5 matching bases. This CDR3 comprises 16 residues. Germline CDR1 is KGHSH and CDR2 is LQKENI. V shed 0 bases and J shed 5 bases, with 11 bases lying between them. CDR3: CASSPPTAQDNSPLHF. The CDR3 nucleotides read TGTGCCAGCTCACCACCGACAGCCCAGGATAATTCACCCCTCCACTTT.

The chain links TRBV7-2 to TRBJ2-7; the match to TRBD1 covers 9 bases. The germline V gene encodes CDR1 SGHTA and CDR2 FQGNSA. V was pared by 0 bases and J by 3 bases, with 3 bases of the junction left unmatched. The CDR3 is 15 amino acids. DNA of the CDR3: TGTGCCAGCAGCTTAGCGGGACAGGGCATCTACGAGCAGTACTTC. Protein sequence: CASSLAGQGIYEQYF.

Only a few counts were recorded for this clone. This chain connects TRBV5-6 to TRBJ1-2; TRBD1 matches 7 bases. The germline V gene encodes CDR1 SGHDT and CDR2 YYEEEE. The V segment lost 3 bases and the J segment 7 bases; nucleotides outside the gene matches: 6. The CDR3 is made up of 13 amino acids. The CDR3 spells CASSWGDSSGYTF. The CDR3 bases are TGTGCCAGCAGCTGGGGGGACAGCTCTGGCTACACCTTC.